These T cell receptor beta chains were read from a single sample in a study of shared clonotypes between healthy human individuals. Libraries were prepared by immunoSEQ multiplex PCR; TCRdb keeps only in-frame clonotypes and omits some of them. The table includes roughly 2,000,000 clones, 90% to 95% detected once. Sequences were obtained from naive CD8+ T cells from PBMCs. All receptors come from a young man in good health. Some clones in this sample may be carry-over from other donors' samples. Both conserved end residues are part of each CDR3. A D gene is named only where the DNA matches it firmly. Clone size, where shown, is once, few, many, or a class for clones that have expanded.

DNA: TGTGCCAGCAGTCCAGTAGGGACAGGGGACTATGGCTACACCTTC; CDR3: CASSPVGTGDYGYTF; size: once; V: TRBV27; J: TRBJ1-2; D: TRBD1
DNA: TGTGCCAGCAGCTTAGTAACCGGGGATCACTCCTACGAGCAGTACTTC; CDR3: CASSLVTGDHSYEQYF; size: -; V: TRBV7-6; J: TRBJ2-7; D: -
DNA: TGCGCCAGCAGCTGGGGACCCTGGGACACTGAAGCTTTCTTT; CDR3: CASSWGPWDTEAFF; size: -; V: TRBV5-1; J: TRBJ1-1; D: -
DNA: TGTGCCAGCAGTTTTCGAGGGAGCGACACTGAAGCTTTCTTT; CDR3: CASSFRGSDTEAFF; size: -; V: TRBV27; J: TRBJ1-1; D: -
DNA: TGTGCCAGCAGTGAATATTGGGTCGGGACAGGGGTATCCCCTGGCAATCAGCCCCAGCATTTT; CDR3: CASSEYWVGTGVSPGNQPQHF; size: -; V: TRBV2; J: TRBJ1-5; D: TRBD1
DNA: TGTGCCAGCAGTTTGGGGAGGGCATTGAACACTGAAGCTTTCTTT; CDR3: CASSLGRALNTEAFF; size: -; V: TRBV27; J: TRBJ1-1; D: -
DNA: TGCAGCGTGAGGGCGGCTGACCGTTCCGTAAATGAGCAGTTCTTC; CDR3: CSVRAADRSVNEQFF; size: -; V: TRBV29-1; J: TRBJ2-1; D: -
DNA: TGTGCCAGCAGTTTATATCAGCGGGAGGGCTTGGCAGATACGCAGTATTTT; CDR3: CASSLYQREGLADTQYF; size: -; V: TRBV27; J: TRBJ2-3; D: TRBD2
DNA: TGTGCCAGCAGCCAATGGGAGAATTCACCCCTCCACTTT; CDR3: CASSQWENSPLHF; size: -; V: TRBV7-8; J: TRBJ1-6; D: -
DNA: TGCGCCAGCAGCCAAAGAAAGAACGAACTACGCGAGACCCAGTACTTC; CDR3: CASSQRKNELRETQYF; size: -; V: TRBV4-1; J: TRBJ2-5; D: -
DNA: TGTGCCAGCAGCCTCACCGACGGGACTAGCGGATACCCACGGTCCTACGAGCAGTACTTC; CDR3: CASSLTDGTSGYPRSYEQYF; size: -; V: TRBV4-2; J: TRBJ2-7; D: TRBD2
DNA: TGTGCCAGCAGCTTGATAGCGGGAAGCACAGATACGCAGTATTTT; CDR3: CASSLIAGSTDTQYF; size: -; V: TRBV5-6; J: TRBJ2-3; D: TRBD2
DNA: TGTGCCAGCAGTTTATCTCGGGGTTTCGAGGAGCAGTACTTC; CDR3: CASSLSRGFEEQYF; size: -; V: TRBV27; J: TRBJ2-7; D: -
DNA: TGCGCCAGCAGCTTGGGGCAGGGGTCTGAAGCTTTCTTT; CDR3: CASSLGQGSEAFF; size: -; V: TRBV5-1; J: TRBJ1-1; D: -
DNA: TGTGCCAGTTTTAAAACAGGGAAGCGGCGTGGCTACACCTTC; CDR3: CASFKTGKRRGYTF; size: once; V: TRBV6-4; J: TRBJ1-2; D: -
DNA: TGTGCCAGCAGCTTGTACACAGATACGCAGTATTTT; CDR3: CASSLYTDTQYF; size: few; V: TRBV7-9; J: TRBJ2-3; D: -